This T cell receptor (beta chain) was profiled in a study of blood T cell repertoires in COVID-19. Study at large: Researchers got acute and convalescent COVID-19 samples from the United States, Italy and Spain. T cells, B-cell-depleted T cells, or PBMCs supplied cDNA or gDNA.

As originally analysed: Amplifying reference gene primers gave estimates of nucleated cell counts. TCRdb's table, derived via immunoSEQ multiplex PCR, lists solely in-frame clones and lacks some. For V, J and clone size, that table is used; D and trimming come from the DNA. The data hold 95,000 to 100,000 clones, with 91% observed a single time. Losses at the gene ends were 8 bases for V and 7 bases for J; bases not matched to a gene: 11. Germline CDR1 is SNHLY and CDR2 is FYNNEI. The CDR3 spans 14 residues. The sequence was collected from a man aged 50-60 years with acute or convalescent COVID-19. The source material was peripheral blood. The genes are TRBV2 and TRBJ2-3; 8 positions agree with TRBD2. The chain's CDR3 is CASGLAITSHTQYF. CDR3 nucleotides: TGTGCCAGCGGACTAGCTATAACCAGCCATACGCAGTATTTT. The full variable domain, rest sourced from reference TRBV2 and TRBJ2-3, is EPEVTQTPSHQVTQMGQEVILRCVPISNHLYFYWYRQILGQKVEFLVSFYNNEISEKSEIFDDQFSVERPDGSNFTLKIRSTKLEDSAMYFCASGLAITSHTQYFGPGTRLTVL.